This is a list of T cell receptor beta chains from one sample in a study of cytomegalovirus exposure and HLA in healthy donors. Sequencing used immunoSEQ multiplex PCR; TCRdb keeps in-frame clones, though not all of them. The data hold 150,000 to 200,000 clones, with roughly 77% observed a single time. The source material was PBMCs. The source is a woman in her late teens or twenties in good health and CMV-seronegative. The CDR3 runs from the conserved cysteine through the conserved F or W. A D gene is named only where the DNA matches it firmly. Clone size is shown for a subset of rows, as once, few, many or a class of expanded clone.

abundance	j_gene	d_gene	v_gene	CDR3nt	CDR3aa
few	TRBJ2-3	NA	TRBV18	TGTGCCAGCTCACCAAAGCCTGATACGCAGTATTTT	CASSPKPDTQYF
NA	TRBJ2-2	NA	TRBV5-1	TGCGCCAGCAGCTTGGTAATCGGGGCGAACACCGGGGAGCTGTTTTTT	CASSLVIGANTGELFF
NA	TRBJ2-1	NA	TRBV4-1	TGCGCCAGCAGCCAAGTAGGGGGGAGGGTCAATGAGCAGTTCTTC	CASSQVGGRVNEQFF
NA	TRBJ1-1	NA	TRBV7-8	TGTGCCAGCAGCTTAGTACTGGGACAAGGAGCTTTCTTT	CASSLVLGQGAFF
few	TRBJ1-5	TRBD1	TRBV6-6	TGTGCCAGCAGCCCGGGACAGGGGGCTCAGCCCCAGCATTTT	CASSPGQGAQPQHF
once	TRBJ1-5	NA	TRBV7-9	TGTGCCAGCAACTCAGGACACCGCAATCAGCCCCAGCATTTT	CASNSGHRNQPQHF
NA	TRBJ2-2	NA	TRBV7-6	TGTGCCAGCAGCTCGAAACTAGCAGCCACCGGGGAGCTGTTTTTT	CASSSKLAATGELFF
NA	TRBJ2-3	NA	TRBV10-2	TGCGCCAGCAGTCAGGCAGATACGCAGTATTTT	CASSQADTQYF
few	TRBJ1-2	NA	TRBV2	TGTGCCAGGGGGCTGAGTGGCTACACCTTC	CARGLSGYTF
NA	TRBJ2-1	TRBD1	TRBV2	TGTGCCAGCCGAGGACAGGGGGTTCACAATGAGCAGTTCTTC	CASRGQGVHNEQFF
few	TRBJ2-3	NA	TRBV18	TGTGCCAGCTCCCCGGACTTTTTGCGCACAGATACGCAGTATTTT	CASSPDFLRTDTQYF
NA	TRBJ1-5	TRBD1	TRBV5-5	TGTGCCAGCAGCTTAACCTGGACAGGGGTTCCTCAGCCCCAGCATTTT	CASSLTWTGVPQPQHF
NA	TRBJ2-7	TRBD1	TRBV7-9	TGTGCCAGCAGCTCAGCCGGGACAGGGATCGACGAGCAGTACTTC	CASSSAGTGIDEQYF
NA	TRBJ2-7	TRBD2	TRBV28	TGTGCCAGCAGTGTTAGCGGGAGGGCCTACGAGCAGTACTTC	CASSVSGRAYEQYF
few	TRBJ1-1	NA	TRBV18	TGTGCCAGCTCAGCCAACTTAAACACTGAAGCTTTCTTT	CASSANLNTEAFF
NA	TRBJ1-2	TRBD1	TRBV5-6	TGTGCCAGCAGCGTGGGACAGGGGGACTATGGCTACACCTTC	CASSVGQGDYGYTF
NA	TRBJ2-7	NA	TRBV9	TGTGCCAGCAGCGAAGGGGGGGGTGGCTACGAGCAGTACTTC	CASSEGGGGYEQYF
once	TRBJ2-7	TRBD1	TRBV6-1	TGTGCCAGCAGGGCAGGGGGCATTCGATACGAGCAGTACTTC	CASRAGGIRYEQYF
NA	TRBJ2-7	TRBD1	TRBV6-1	TGTGCCAGCAGTGGCGGGACAGGGGGCTACGAGCAGTACTTC	CASSGGTGGYEQYF
NA	TRBJ2-1	NA	TRBV28	TGTGCCAGCACCATGGGGACAATTAGGTCTGAGCAGTTCTTC	CASTMGTIRSEQFF
NA	TRBJ2-1	NA	TRBV19	TGTGCCAGTAGTATTACTATCCTAAGCTCCTACAATGAGCAGTTCTTC	CASSITILSSYNEQFF
NA	TRBJ2-2	TRBD1	TRBV10-3	TGTGCCATCAGTGAGTTTGGGACAGGGTTAAACACCGGGGAGCTGTTTTTT	CAISEFGTGLNTGELFF